Each of the 23 T cell receptor beta chains below was sequenced from the same sample in a study of cytomegalovirus exposure and HLA in healthy donors. 60 Vbeta and 13 Jbeta primers were used in PCR. Produced via immunoSEQ multiplex PCR; TCRdb's table is partial and in-frame only. The sample records 150,000 to 250,000 clones, 75% to 85% being singletons. Input material: PBMCs. These receptors were taken from a woman in her fifties or sixties in good health and CMV-seropositive.

The chain uses TRBV9 and TRBJ2-3; D remains ambiguous. Trimming pared 3 bases from V and 8 bases from J, leaving 7 bases between. Looked up from germline, CDR1 is SGDLS and CDR2 is YYNGEE. The CDR3 covers 11 residues. CDR3 in DNA: TGTGCCAGCAGCGCCTCGGGTACGCAGTATTTT. It codes for CASSASGTQYF.

The CDR3 loop reads CASERGGSNYGYTF. For the CDR3, the DNA is TGTGCCAGCGAACGGGGGGGTTCTAACTATGGCTACACCTTC. The chain has TRBV10-3 and TRBJ1-2; D perhaps matches TRBD1 (5 bases). Between the trimmed V and J ends, which lost 10 bases and 0 bases, there was a span of 15 bases. There are 14 residues in the CDR3. CDR1 ENHRY and CDR2 SYGVKD come from the germline V gene.

The genes are TRBV28 and TRBJ1-2, with D possibly being TRBD1 (6 bases). The V end lost 2 bases, the J end lost 4 bases, and 17 bases lay between the germline ends. CDR3 size: 16 residues. Looked up from germline, CDR1 is MDHEN and CDR2 is SYDVKM. CDR3 nucleotides: TGTGCCAGCAGTTTACTGGGCCAGGGGCCAGTCTATGGCTACACCTTC. It specifies CASSLLGQGPVYGYTF.

The J gene is TRBJ2-2, the V gene TRBV5-1; tentatively, D is TRBD1 (5 bases). This CDR3 contains 17 residues. Deletions cut 5 bases from V and 1 base from J, with 18 bases between. Germline assignment: CDR1 SGHRS and CDR2 YFSETQ. The DNA for the CDR3 is TGCGCCAGCAGTATCGGACAATCCGAACTGAACACCGGGGAGCTGTTTTTT. The encoded protein is CASSIGQSELNTGELFF.

The chain links TRBV18 to TRBJ1-2; TRBD1 agrees at 11 bases. V lost 5 bases to trimming and J lost 6 bases; unmatched junction nucleotides: 5. The CDR3 is 14 amino acids. Germline V gives CDR1 KGHSH, CDR2 LQKENI. CDR3 loop: CASSSGQGANGYTF. For the CDR3, the DNA is TGTGCCAGCTCATCCGGACAGGGGGCGAATGGCTACACCTTC.

This rearrangement joins TRBV5-6 to TRBJ1-2, with 7 bases matching TRBD1. The CDR3 is 14 amino acids. Germline assignment: CDR1 SGHDT and CDR2 YYEEEE. V trimming: 4 bases; J trimming: 6 bases; junction bases outside the gene matches: 9. This CDR3 reads CASSQWQGVDGYTF. As DNA, the CDR3 is TGTGCCAGCAGCCAGTGGCAGGGGGTGGATGGCTACACCTTC. The variable domain in full, with the rest retrieved from reference TRBV5-6 and TRBJ1-2, is DAGVTQSPTHLIKTRGQQVTLRCSPKSGHDTVSWYQQALGQGPQFIFQYYEEEERQRGNFPDRFSGHQFPNYSSELNVNALLLGDSALYLCASSQWQGVDGYTFGSGTRLTVV.

The V gene is TRBV5-1, the J gene TRBJ1-4; 7 bases match TRBD1. The CDR3 consists of 14 residues. J gave up 5 bases and V 4 bases, and 5 bases lay outside the gene matches. Germline V CDR1 and CDR2: SGHRS, YFSETQ. CDR3 amino acids: CASSRTTGNEKLFF. The DNA for the CDR3 is TGCGCCAGCAGCCGGACGACAGGGAATGAAAAACTGTTTTTT.

The gene calls are TRBV11-2 and TRBJ1-6; unclear D gene. Trimming took 0 bases from V and 9 from J, leaving 6 bases between them. The germline V gene encodes CDR1 SGHAT and CDR2 FQNNGV. This CDR3 comprises 13 residues. The CDR3, as DNA: TGTGCCAGCAGCTTAGATGGCGGTTCACCCCTCCACTTT. Translating it yields CASSLDGGSPLHF.

The chain recombines TRBV11-2 with TRBJ1-1, with TRBD1 as a possible D gene (5 bases). The ends were cut back, 4 bases at V and 5 bases at J, with 8 bases in the middle. Germline CDR1 SGHAT, CDR2 FQNNGV. CDR3 length equals 12 residues. This CDR3 is CASSYGGTEAFF. CDR3 sequence (DNA): TGTGCCAGCAGCTACGGGGGAACTGAAGCTTTCTTT.

CDR3 sequence (DNA): TGTGCCAGCAGCTCGTGGACAGGGGGTAATGAAAAACTGTTTTTT. Its protein product is CASSSWTGGNEKLFF. The chain joins TRBV5-4 to TRBJ1-4; TRBD1 agrees at 10 bases. This CDR3 region has 15 residues. V shed 3 bases and J 4 bases; nucleotides not matched to a gene: 3. Germline CDR1 SGHNT, CDR2 YYREEE (reference sequence).

The DNA of the CDR3 is TGTGCCAGCAGCTCAAAAATGGACAGGGAGTCAGGGTCCGGCAATCAGCCCCAGCATTTT. Translating gives CASSSKMDRESGSGNQPQHF. The chain links TRBV11-3 to TRBJ1-5, with 8 bases identical to TRBD1. Per the germline V gene, CDR1 is SGHNT and CDR2 is YENEEA. The CDR3 is made up of 20 amino acids. With V trimmed by 4 bases and J by 2 bases, 19 bases remained unmatched.

This clone was detected only a few times. This chain joins TRBV10-1 and TRBJ2-1, with D tentatively TRBD1 (5 bases). Germline CDR1 reads WNHNN; CDR2 reads SYGVQD (reference sequence). The CDR3 has 14 residues. Trimming removed 0 bases from V and 10 bases from J, with 13 bases in between. CDR3 sequence: CASSESAGPYEQFF. CDR3 DNA sequence: TGCGCCAGCAGTGAGTCGGCAGGGCCCTACGAGCAGTTCTTC.

The chain recombines TRBV11-2 with TRBJ2-3; 14 nucleotides align to TRBD2. V dropped 5 bases and J dropped 3; count of bases not matched to a gene: 4. The CDR3 has 16 residues. From germline, CDR1 is SGHAT and CDR2 FQNNGV. CDR3 in amino acids: CASSMTSGRVTDTQYF. CDR3 DNA sequence: TGTGCCAGCAGCATGACTAGCGGGAGGGTGACAGATACGCAGTATTTT.

The chain employs TRBV6-5 and TRBJ2-3; possibly TRBD1 for D (6 bases). V lost 6 bases and J 0 bases, leaving 10 bases between the germline ends. This CDR3 has 14 amino acids. The germline gives CDR1 MNHEY, CDR2 SVGAGI. The CDR3 here is CASSPRGSTDTQYF. In DNA form, the CDR3 reads TGTGCCAGCAGCCCCAGGGGTAGCACAGATACGCAGTATTTT.

The chain carries TRBV19 and TRBJ1-4, with 9 bases matching TRBD1. The junction had 13 bases not matched to a gene; V was cut back by 7 bases and J by 10 bases. The CDR3 runs to 15 residues. Germline V lookup: CDR1 LNHDA, CDR2 SQIVND (reference sequence). CDR3 coding DNA: TGTGCCAGTAATCCTCGGACAGGGGTTCTGGGAAAACTGTTTTTT. Translated: CASNPRTGVLGKLFF.

The genes are TRBV16 and TRBJ1-2, with D possibly being TRBD1 (5 bases). V was trimmed by 4 bases and J by 6 bases, leaving 12 bases between them. Germline assignment: CDR1 KGHSY and CDR2 FQNENV. This CDR3 region has 13 residues. The CDR3 sequence: CASSPGGRHGYTF. Here the CDR3 DNA reads TGTGCCAGCAGCCCCGGGGGAAGACATGGCTACACCTTC. The full variable domain, rest sourced from reference TRBV16 and TRBJ1-2, is GEEVAQTPKHLVRGEGQKAKLYCAPIKGHSYVFWYQQVLKNEFKFLISFQNENVFDETGMPKERFSAKCLPNSPCSLEIQATKLEDSAVYFCASSPGGRHGYTFGSGTRLTVV.

The chain links TRBV19 to TRBJ2-1, with 7 positions matching TRBD2. CDR1 is LNHDA and CDR2 is SQIVND in the germline V gene (reference sequence). There are 15 residues in the CDR3. V was pared by 1 base and J by 3 bases, with 3 bases of the junction left unmatched. CDR3 bases: TGTGCCAGTAGTATAGGTGGGAGGGGCTACAATGAGCAGTTCTTC. Translating it yields CASSIGGRGYNEQFF. The whole variable domain, filled in from reference TRBV19 and TRBJ2-1, reads DGGITQSPKYLFRKEGQNVTLSCEQNLNHDAMYWYRQDPGQGLRLIYYSQIVNDFQKGDIAEGYSVSREKKESFPLTVTSAQKNPTAFYLCASSIGGRGYNEQFFGPGTRLTVL.

V and J are TRBV5-1 and TRBJ2-5; 10 bases fit TRBD2. The J segment lost 5 bases and the V segment lost 7 bases, leaving 8 bases of the junction unmatched. Germline loops: CDR1 SGHRS, CDR2 YFSETQ. The CDR3 runs 14 residues. CDR3 coding DNA: TGCGCCAGCTTCCCCGAGCGGGAGGGGGAGACCCAGTACTTC. Protein: CASFPEREGETQYF.

The rearrangement uses TRBV28 and TRBJ1-6, with D tentatively TRBD1 (5 bases). CDR1 and CDR2 (germline): MDHEN, SYDVKM. Trimming took 3 bases from V and 6 from J, leaving 9 bases between them. The CDR3 sequence is 14 residues long. CDR3: CASSFRRGNSPLHF. The DNA of the CDR3 is TGTGCCAGCAGTTTTCGGAGGGGTAATTCACCCCTCCACTTT.

In its sample, this clone was seen once. One end of the junction is discordant with germline, which a read error may explain. This chain links TRBV7-9 with TRBJ2-5; 7 positions agree with TRBD1. This CDR3 is built from 15 residues. Germline lookup yields CDR1 SEHNR and CDR2 FQNEAQ (reference sequence). Here the CDR3 DNA reads TGTTCCAGCAGCTCGACTCAGGGACAGCAAGAGACCCAGTACTTC. This gives the protein CSSSSTQGQQETQYF.

Only a few counts were recorded for this clone. The V call is TRBV11-2, the J call TRBJ2-5, with a possible D match to TRBD2 (6 bases). The CDR3 sequence is 15 residues long. The ends were cut back, 2 bases at V and 1 base at J, with 11 bases in the middle. Germline values: CDR1 SGHAT, CDR2 FQNNGV. Written as DNA, the CDR3 is TGTGCCAGCAGCTTACCTCGGGGGAGCCAAGAGACCCAGTACTTC. It translates to CASSLPRGSQETQYF.

This clone was observed once. V usage is TRBV29-1 and J usage is TRBJ2-3; TRBD1 aligns across 9 bases. Germline-derived CDR1 and CDR2 are SQVTM and ANQGSEA. The length of the CDR3 is 15 residues. Trimming took 1 base from V and 2 from J; bases not matched to a gene: 4. DNA of the CDR3: TGCAGCGTTGAAGGGGACAGGGAAATCACAGATACGCAGTATTTT. Residues: CSVEGDREITDTQYF.

The rearrangement links TRBV29-1 to TRBJ1-6; 7 nucleotides line up with TRBD1. V trimming: 0 bases; J trimming: 0 bases; junction bases outside the gene matches: 8. This CDR3 comprises 18 residues. Germline V gene sequence: CDR1 SQVTM, CDR2 ANQGSEA. The CDR3 sequence: CSVEEREGQSSYNSPLHF. The CDR3 nucleotides are TGCAGCGTTGAAGAACGGGAGGGACAGAGCTCCTATAATTCACCCCTCCACTTT.